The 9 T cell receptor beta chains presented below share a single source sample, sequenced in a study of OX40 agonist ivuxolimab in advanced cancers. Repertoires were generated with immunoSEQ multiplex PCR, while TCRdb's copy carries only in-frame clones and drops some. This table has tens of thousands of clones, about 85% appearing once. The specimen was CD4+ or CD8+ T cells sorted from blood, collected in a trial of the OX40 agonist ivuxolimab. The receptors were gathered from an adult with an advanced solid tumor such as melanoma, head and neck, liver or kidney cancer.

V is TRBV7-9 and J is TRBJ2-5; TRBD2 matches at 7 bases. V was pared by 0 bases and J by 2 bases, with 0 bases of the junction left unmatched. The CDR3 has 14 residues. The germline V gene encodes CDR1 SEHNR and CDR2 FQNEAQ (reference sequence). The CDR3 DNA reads TGTGCCAGCAGCTTAGCGGGGGGGCAAGAGACCCAGTACTTC. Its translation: CASSLAGGQETQYF.

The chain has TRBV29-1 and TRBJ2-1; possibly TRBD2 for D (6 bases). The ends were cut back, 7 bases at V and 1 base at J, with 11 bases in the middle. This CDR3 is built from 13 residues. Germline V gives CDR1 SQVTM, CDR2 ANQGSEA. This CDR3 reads CSAGGRSYNEQFF. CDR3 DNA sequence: TGCAGCGCTGGGGGGAGGTCCTACAATGAGCAGTTCTTC.

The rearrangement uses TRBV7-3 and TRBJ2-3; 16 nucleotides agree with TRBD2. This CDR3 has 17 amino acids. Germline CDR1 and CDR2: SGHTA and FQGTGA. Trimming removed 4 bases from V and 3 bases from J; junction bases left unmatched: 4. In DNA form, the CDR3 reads TGTGCCAGCAGCTCCGGGACTAGCGGGAGGGCGACAGATACGCAGTATTTT. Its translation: CASSSGTSGRATDTQYF.

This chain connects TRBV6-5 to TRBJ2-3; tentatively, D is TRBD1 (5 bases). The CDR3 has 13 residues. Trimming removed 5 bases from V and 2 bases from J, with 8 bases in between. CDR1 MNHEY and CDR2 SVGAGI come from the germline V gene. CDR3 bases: TGTGCCAGCAGTAGACAGTACACAGATACGCAGTATTTT. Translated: CASSRQYTDTQYF.

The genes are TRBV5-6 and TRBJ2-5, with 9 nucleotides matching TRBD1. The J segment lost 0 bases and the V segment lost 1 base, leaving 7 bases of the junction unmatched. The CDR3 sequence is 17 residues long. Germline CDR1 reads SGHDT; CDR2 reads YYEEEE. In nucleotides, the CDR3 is TGTGCCAGCAGCTTGTTCCGGGACAGGGCGAACCAAGAGACCCAGTACTTC. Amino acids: CASSLFRDRANQETQYF.

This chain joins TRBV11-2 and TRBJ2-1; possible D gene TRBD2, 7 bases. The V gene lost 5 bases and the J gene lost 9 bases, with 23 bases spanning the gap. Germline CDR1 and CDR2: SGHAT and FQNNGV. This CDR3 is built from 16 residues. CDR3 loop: CASSEGGGRARVEQFF. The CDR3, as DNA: TGTGCCAGCAGCGAAGGGGGTGGGAGGGCCCGAGTTGAGCAGTTCTTC.

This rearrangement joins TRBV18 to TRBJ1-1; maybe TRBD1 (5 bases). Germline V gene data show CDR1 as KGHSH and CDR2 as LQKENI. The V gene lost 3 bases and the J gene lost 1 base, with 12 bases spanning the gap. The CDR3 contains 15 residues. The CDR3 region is CASSPRGEANTEAFF. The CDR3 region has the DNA TGTGCCAGCTCACCTAGGGGTGAGGCGAACACTGAAGCTTTCTTT.

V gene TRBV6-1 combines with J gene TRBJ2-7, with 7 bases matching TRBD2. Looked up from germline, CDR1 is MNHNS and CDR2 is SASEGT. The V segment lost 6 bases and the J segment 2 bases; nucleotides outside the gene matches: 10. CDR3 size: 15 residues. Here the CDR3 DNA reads TGTGCCAGCAGAAGAAATAGCGGGTTAACCTACGAGCAGTACTTC. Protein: CASRRNSGLTYEQYF.

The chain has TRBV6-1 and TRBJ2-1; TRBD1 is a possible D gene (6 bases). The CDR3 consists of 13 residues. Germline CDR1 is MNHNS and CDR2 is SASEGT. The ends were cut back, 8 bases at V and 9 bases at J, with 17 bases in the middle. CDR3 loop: CASSWGQDSEQFF. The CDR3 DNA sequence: TGTGCCAGCTCTTGGGGGCAGGACAGTGAGCAGTTCTTC.